What follows are 27 T cell receptor beta chains derived from one specimen sequenced in a study of cytomegalovirus exposure and HLA in healthy donors. The PCR had 60 Vbeta and 13 Jbeta primers. TCRdb's table, derived via immunoSEQ multiplex PCR, lists solely in-frame clones and lacks some. In the table there are some 160,000 clones, roughly 85% of which are singletons. Sequenced input: PBMCs. The receptors shown here come from a male donor in good health and CMV-seropositive.

The chain employs TRBV19 and TRBJ2-7, with 9 bases aligning to TRBD1. This CDR3 has 16 residues. The V segment lost 6 bases and the J segment 4 bases; nucleotides outside the gene matches: 13. From germline, CDR1 is LNHDA and CDR2 SQIVND (reference sequence). The CDR3 sequence is CASRPSGTGRAYEQYF. The DNA for the CDR3 is TGTGCCAGTAGACCTTCCGGGACAGGGAGGGCTTACGAGCAGTACTTC.

The chain is built from TRBV7-6 and TRBJ1-4; TRBD1 is a possible D gene (5 bases). The CDR3 spans 15 residues. The V and J ends lost 4 bases and 8 bases respectively, with 17 bases between them. CDR1 and CDR2 from the germline V gene are SGHVS and FNYEAQ. CDR3 protein: CASSSGGTGGEKLFF. The CDR3 DNA follows: TGTGCCAGCAGCTCCGGGGGGACCGGTGGAGAAAAACTGTTTTTT.

J is TRBJ2-7 and V is TRBV10-3; D unresolved. The germline V gene has CDR1 ENHRY and CDR2 SYGVKD. The CDR3 totals 15 residues. V was trimmed by 0 bases and J by 5 bases, leaving 14 bases between them. For the CDR3, the DNA is TGTGCCATCAGTGAGTCGTTTAGCATATCCCACGAGCAGTACTTC. Translation: CAISESFSISHEQYF.

This rearrangement joins TRBV5-4 to TRBJ2-2; TRBD1 aligns across 8 bases. Germline V CDR1 and CDR2: SGHNT, YYREEE (reference sequence). The CDR3 has 13 amino acids. The junction had 5 bases not matched to a gene; V was cut back by 7 bases and J by 6 bases. CDR3 in amino acids: CASQDRAAGELFF. Written as DNA, the CDR3 is TGTGCCAGCCAGGACAGGGCCGCCGGGGAGCTGTTTTTT.

This clone was detected only once. The gene calls are TRBV5-4 and TRBJ1-2; TRBD1 matches at 7 bases. This CDR3 is 13 amino acids long. Germline trimming cut 5 bases from V and 8 bases from J; bases unmatched to any gene: 9. CDR1 is SGHNT and CDR2 is YYREEE in the germline V gene (reference sequence). CDR3 nucleotides: TGTGCCAGCAGTAATAGACAGGGAAGGGGCTACACCTTC. It encodes CASSNRQGRGYTF. Combining the CDR3 with reference TRBV5-4 and TRBJ1-2 gives the whole variable domain ETGVTQSPTHLIKTRGQQVTLRCSSQSGHNTVSWYQQALGQGPQFIFQYYREEENGRGNFPPRFSGLQFPNYSSELNVNALELDDSALYLCASSNRQGRGYTFGSGTRLTVV.

V is TRBV7-2 and J is TRBJ1-2; TRBD1 matches at 10 bases. The J segment lost 5 bases and the V segment lost 3 bases, leaving 15 bases of the junction unmatched. Germline V lookup: CDR1 SGHTA, CDR2 FQGNSA. This CDR3 region has 18 residues. The CDR3 sequence is CASSFPPARQGANYGYTF. CDR3 coding DNA: TGTGCCAGCAGCTTTCCCCCGGCTCGACAGGGGGCGAATTATGGCTACACCTTC.

The J gene is TRBJ2-1, the V gene TRBV4-3; D might be TRBD2 (5 bases). Germline V gives CDR1 LGHNA, CDR2 YSLEER. This CDR3 contains 16 residues. V was cut by 0 bases and J by 4 bases, with 13 bases left in between. The CDR3, as DNA: TGCGCCAGCAGCCAAGATTTTACGGGATTATACAATGAGCAGTTCTTC. It specifies CASSQDFTGLYNEQFF.

The genes are TRBV19 and TRBJ2-2, with D uncertain. Per the germline V gene, CDR1 is LNHDA and CDR2 is SQIVND (reference sequence). CDR3 length: 12 amino acids. The ends were cut back, 1 base at V and 7 bases at J, with 4 bases in the middle. The CDR3 protein is CASSIAFGELFF. In DNA, the CDR3 is TGTGCCAGTAGTATAGCTTTCGGGGAGCTGTTTTTT.

The V and J genes are TRBV10-1 and TRBJ2-4; D remains ambiguous. From germline, CDR1 is WNHNN and CDR2 SYGVQD (reference sequence). This CDR3 region has 13 residues. V lost 2 bases and J lost 9, with 11 bases in between. The CDR3 sequence: CASSETQVGIQYF. The CDR3 DNA follows: TGCGCCAGCAGTGAGACGCAGGTGGGCATTCAGTACTTC.

The chain combines TRBV4-3 with TRBJ2-1; 7 nucleotides line up with TRBD2. The CDR3 contains 17 residues. The junction had 11 bases not matched to a gene; V was cut back by 5 bases and J by 1 base. From germline, CDR1 is LGHNA and CDR2 YSLEER. CDR3 sequence (DNA): TGCGCCAGCAGCTTCCGGGTACGGGGGGAGTCCTACAATGAGCAGTTCTTC. Amino acids: CASSFRVRGESYNEQFF.

This chain uses TRBV6-5 with TRBJ2-1; D is unclear. The CDR3 runs 16 residues. Germline CDR1 MNHEY, CDR2 SVGAGI. V lost 1 base and J 0 bases, leaving 10 bases between the germline ends. CDR3 coding DNA: TGTGCCAGCAGTTACTATTCTAGAAGCTCCTACAATGAGCAGTTCTTC. It yields the protein CASSYYSRSSYNEQFF.

This clone was seen a single time. V gene TRBV19 combines with J gene TRBJ1-5; D may be TRBD1 (5 bases). V was clipped by 5 bases and J by 2 bases, with 16 bases between them. The CDR3 has 16 residues. CDR1 is LNHDA and CDR2 is SQIVND in the germline V gene (reference sequence). CDR3 nucleotides: TGTGCCAGTAGTTATAACCCGGGGGGGGGCAATCAGCCCCAGCATTTT. It yields the protein CASSYNPGGGNQPQHF.

This chain links TRBV29-1 with TRBJ2-5; TRBD2 aligns across 12 bases. V trimming: 7 bases; J trimming: 1 base; junction bases outside the gene matches: 7. The germline CDR1 and CDR2 sequences are SQVTM and ANQGSEA. The CDR3 loop spans 15 amino acids. CDR3 in DNA: TGCAGCGCACGGACTAGCGGGAAGTCCCAAGAGACCCAGTACTTC. Translated, it gives CSARTSGKSQETQYF.

On this clone itself: Germline and junction disagree at one end, which may indicate a read error. The V and J genes are TRBV7-6 and TRBJ2-6; maybe TRBD1 (5 bases). The CDR3 length is 15 residues. Germline V lookup: CDR1 SGHVS, CDR2 FNYEAQ. The CDR3 DNA reads TGTGCCAGCAGCTTAATCCCCTCTGGGGCCAACGGCCTGACTTTC. It translates to CASSLIPSGANGLTF.

This clone was observed a handful of times. This sequence joins TRBV5-6 and TRBJ2-5; 8 bases map to TRBD2. V gave up 1 base and J gave up 1 base; unmatched junction bases: 3. Germline V gives CDR1 SGHDT, CDR2 YYEEEE. This CDR3 has 15 amino acids. Here the CDR3 DNA reads TGTGCCAGCAGCTTGAACGGGAGGGCCCAAGAGACCCAGTACTTC. It encodes CASSLNGRAQETQYF.

This rearrangement joins TRBV14 to TRBJ1-1; D is ambiguous. This CDR3 contains 15 residues. Germline CDR1 is SGHDN and CDR2 is FVKESK. Trimming pared 5 bases from V and 0 bases from J, leaving 13 bases between. CDR3 DNA: TGTGCCAGCAGCACCCTAGGTTCCGTGAACACTGAAGCTTTCTTT. It codes for CASSTLGSVNTEAFF.

The genes are TRBV7-9 and TRBJ2-3, with 7 nucleotides matching TRBD2. Germline CDR1 is SEHNR and CDR2 is FQNEAQ (reference sequence). V gave up 7 bases and J gave up 2 bases; unmatched junction bases: 12. The CDR3 is made up of 16 amino acids. The CDR3 loop is CASTEGRSGVTDTQYF. CDR3 DNA sequence: TGTGCCAGCACCGAGGGGAGGAGCGGGGTCACAGATACGCAGTATTTT.

The chain recombines TRBV5-1 with TRBJ2-1; possibly TRBD2 for D (5 bases). Germline CDR1 is SGHRS and CDR2 is YFSETQ. This CDR3 comprises 12 residues. V lost 4 bases and J lost 4, with 6 bases in between. CDR3 loop: CASSEGYNEQFF. In nucleotides, the CDR3 is TGCGCCAGCAGCGAGGGATACAATGAGCAGTTCTTC. Full variable domain (remainder filled in from reference TRBV5-1 and TRBJ2-1): KAGVTQTPRYLIKTRGQQVTLSCSPISGHRSVSWYQQTPGQGLQFLFEYFSETQRNKGNFPGRFSGRQFSNSRSEMNVSTLELGDSALYLCASSEGYNEQFFGPGTRLTVL.

The genes are TRBV5-1 and TRBJ2-1; 12 positions match TRBD2. There are 15 residues in the CDR3. Trimming removed 4 bases from V and 4 bases from J; junction bases left unmatched: 3. Germline CDR1 SGHRS, CDR2 YFSETQ. The CDR3 spells CASSITSGRYNEQFF. The CDR3 nucleotides are TGCGCCAGCAGCATTACTAGCGGGAGGTACAATGAGCAGTTCTTC.

The chain links TRBV6-6 to TRBJ1-4; D is unresolved. Germline V gene lookup returns CDR1 MNHNY and CDR2 SVGAGI (reference sequence). This CDR3 is 13 amino acids long. Trimming removed 6 bases from V and 3 bases from J, with 8 bases in between. This CDR3 is CASRGGPNEKLFF. CDR3 DNA: TGTGCCAGCAGAGGAGGGCCTAATGAAAAACTGTTTTTT.

The chain links TRBV9 to TRBJ1-3; possible D gene TRBD1, 5 bases. This CDR3 comprises 14 residues. V was pared by 3 bases and J by 1 base, with 8 bases between. The germline CDR1 and CDR2 sequences are SGDLS and YYNGEE. The CDR3 nucleotides read TGTGCCAGCAGCGCGGGGGATTCTGGAAACACCATATATTTT. Its translation is CASSAGDSGNTIYF.

This chain connects TRBV30 to TRBJ1-1, with TRBD1 as a possible D gene (5 bases). The V and J ends lost 0 bases and 11 bases respectively, with 13 bases between them. The germline V gene has CDR1 GTSNPN and CDR2 SVGIG (reference sequence). There are 12 residues in the CDR3. In DNA form, the CDR3 reads TGTGCCTGGAGTGTGCAGGGAATGGAGGCTTTCTTT. This translates into CAWSVQGMEAFF.

The J gene is TRBJ2-2, the V gene TRBV2; TRBD2 is a possible D gene (7 bases). Germline V gives CDR1 SNHLY, CDR2 FYNNEI. The CDR3 runs to 16 residues. V was cut by 7 bases and J by 2 bases, with 17 bases left in between. This CDR3 is CASTIRGGINTGELFF. Here the CDR3 DNA reads TGTGCCAGCACTATAAGGGGGGGAATTAACACCGGGGAGCTGTTTTTT. Looking up the rest from reference TRBV2 and TRBJ2-2 gives the full variable domain: EPEVTQTPSHQVTQMGQEVILRCVPISNHLYFYWYRQILGQKVEFLVSFYNNEISEKSEIFDDQFSVERPDGSNFTLKIRSTKLEDSAMYFCASTIRGGINTGELFFGEGSRLTVL.

This clone has more than one count but fewer than ten. This chain connects TRBV6-6 to TRBJ2-1; possibly TRBD2 for D (5 bases). Germline CDR1 is MNHNY and CDR2 is SVGAGI (reference sequence). The CDR3 covers 14 residues. Trimming cost V 2 bases and J 5 bases, with 10 bases left between them. The CDR3 loop reads CASSYLGENNEQFF. Written as DNA, the CDR3 is TGTGCCAGCAGTTACCTCGGGGAAAACAATGAGCAGTTCTTC.

This clone showed up just once. The chain is built from TRBV27 and TRBJ1-4; D is perhaps TRBD1 (5 bases). V was shortened by 5 bases and J by 8 bases, with 15 bases between the two germline ends. Germline lookup yields CDR1 MNHEY and CDR2 SMNVEV (reference sequence). This CDR3 comprises 14 residues. The CDR3 here is CASSGALDREKLFF. Written as DNA, the CDR3 is TGTGCCAGCAGTGGGGCACTGGATCGGGAAAAACTGTTTTTT.

The chain links TRBV30 to TRBJ1-1; TRBD1 matches 7 bases. This CDR3 region has 13 residues. CDR1 GTSNPN and CDR2 SVGIG come from the germline V gene (reference sequence). Germline trimming cut 1 base from V and 4 bases from J; bases unmatched to any gene: 3. The CDR3 region has the DNA TGTGCCTGGAGTGGACAGGGCTTCACTGAAGCTTTCTTT. Translation gives CAWSGQGFTEAFF. Filled out from reference TRBV30 and TRBJ1-1, the complete variable domain reads SQTIHQWPATLVQPVGSPLSLECTVEGTSNPNLYWYRQAAGRGLQLLFYSVGIGQISSEVPQNLSASRPQDRQFILSSKKLLLSDSGFYLCAWSGQGFTEAFFGQGTRLTVV.

The chain joins TRBV6-1 to TRBJ2-7, with 9 bases that match TRBD1. V shed 6 bases, J shed 4 bases, and the junction held 7 bases outside the gene matches. This CDR3 is 14 amino acids long. Germline loops: CDR1 MNHNS, CDR2 SASEGT. The CDR3 coding sequence is TGTGCCAGCAGAGCCGGGACAGGGATTTACGAGCAGTACTTC. Protein product: CASRAGTGIYEQYF.